What follows are 28 T cell receptor beta chains derived from one specimen sequenced in a study of T cell responses to AZD1222 COVID-19 vaccine. This table comes from immunoSEQ multiplex PCR, and its TCRdb copy is limited to in-frame clones, with some not included. The sample has over 65,000 clones; roughly 90% are singletons. Sequenced material: peripheral blood, taken 28 days after the second AZD1222 dose. These receptors originate from an adult who received the AZD1222 COVID-19 vaccine.

This clone was detected once. The CDR3 DNA sequence: TGTGCCAGCAGCGAAGTTGCAAGCTACGAGCAGTACTTC. Translated, it gives CASSEVASYEQYF. The chain is built from TRBV27 and TRBJ2-7; D is undetermined. Trimming took off 6 bases at V and 3 bases at J, with 12 bases between the two ends. The germline gives CDR1 MNHEY, CDR2 SMNVEV (reference sequence). CDR3 length: 13 amino acids.

CDR3: CASKRWLAGYDRANTGELFF. CDR3 bases: TGTGCCTCCAAGAGGTGGCTAGCGGGTTATGATAGGGCGAACACCGGGGAGCTGTTTTTT. The chain is built from TRBV19 and TRBJ2-2; the match to TRBD2 covers 8 bases. Losses at the gene ends were 11 bases for V and 0 bases for J; bases not matched to a gene: 23. This CDR3 contains 20 residues. Germline V lookup: CDR1 LNHDA, CDR2 SQIVND (reference sequence).

The CDR3 protein is CATSDPLAQYF. The CDR3 DNA sequence: TGTGCCACCAGTGACCCACTAGCGCAGTATTTT. The rearrangement uses TRBV24-1 and TRBJ2-3; D is possibly TRBD2 (5 bases). V lost 4 bases and J lost 10, with 8 bases in between. Germline-derived CDR1 and CDR2 are KGHDR and SFDVKD. The CDR3 sequence is 11 residues long.

J is TRBJ2-1 and V is TRBV7-9; D may be TRBD1 or TRBD2 (6 bases each). The CDR3 extends over 14 amino acids. Trimming took 5 bases from V and 5 from J, leaving 13 bases between them. CDR1 is SEHNR and CDR2 is FQNEAQ in the germline V gene (reference sequence). The CDR3 loop reads CASSTKGGDNEQFF. The CDR3 DNA follows: TGTGCCAGCAGCACCAAGGGGGGTGACAATGAGCAGTTCTTC.

V usage is TRBV7-3 and J usage is TRBJ1-1; possible D gene TRBD1, 5 bases. Trimming stripped 0 bases from V and 4 bases from J, with 9 bases between. Looked up from germline, CDR1 is SGHTA and CDR2 is FQGTGA. There are 14 residues in the CDR3. This chain's CDR3 is CASSLTGGGTEAFF. The DNA of the CDR3 is TGTGCCAGCAGCTTAACGGGGGGTGGCACTGAAGCTTTCTTT.

CDR3 amino acids: CASSRLAGTYNEQFF. CDR3 in DNA: TGTGCCAGCAGCCGACTAGCGGGCACCTACAATGAGCAGTTCTTC. The chain joins TRBV2 to TRBJ2-1, with TRBD2 matching over 10 bases. Germline trimming cut 6 bases from V and 2 bases from J; bases unmatched to any gene: 4. The CDR3 loop spans 15 amino acids. Germline V CDR1 and CDR2: SNHLY, FYNNEI.

The V and J genes are TRBV6-2 or TRBV6-3 and TRBJ2-7, with TRBD2 identical over 10 bases. There are 14 residues in the CDR3. Trimming at V came to 5 bases and at J to 3 bases, leaving 4 bases not matched to a gene. Per germline, CDR1 MNHEY and CDR2 SVGEGT. As DNA, the CDR3 is TGTGCCAGCAGTCTAGCGGGGGCCCTCTACGAGCAGTACTTC. Its protein is CASSLAGALYEQYF.

The rearrangement joins TRBV27 to TRBJ2-7; 7 nucleotides agree with TRBD1. Trimming removed 3 bases from V and 0 bases from J; junction bases left unmatched: 5. The CDR3 is 15 amino acids. The germline gives CDR1 MNHEY, CDR2 SMNVEV (reference sequence). DNA for the CDR3: TGTGCCAGCAGTTTCCTCCGGGACAGCTCCTACGAGCAGTACTTC. It specifies CASSFLRDSSYEQYF.

The J gene is TRBJ2-2, the V gene TRBV7-9; D not resolved. The CDR3 contains 15 residues. Trimming stripped 9 bases from V and 0 bases from J, with 14 bases between. Germline lookup yields CDR1 SEHNR and CDR2 FQNEAQ (reference sequence). DNA for the CDR3: TGTGCCAGTGTGGCTAAAAGCGCGAACACCGGGGAGCTGTTTTTT. It specifies CASVAKSANTGELFF.

This rearrangement joins TRBV14 to TRBJ1-6; no firm D call. Germline values: CDR1 SGHDN, CDR2 FVKESK. The CDR3 totals 15 residues. V was cut by 2 bases and J by 3 bases, with 8 bases left in between. This CDR3 is CASSQTRDYNSPLHF. CDR3 sequence (DNA): TGTGCCAGCAGCCAAACCCGGGACTATAATTCACCCCTCCACTTT.

The rearrangement uses TRBV5-6 and TRBJ2-1; D remains unclear. Per germline, CDR1 SGHDT and CDR2 YYEEEE. This CDR3 is built from 12 residues. The V and J ends lost 2 bases and 7 bases respectively, with 7 bases between them. CDR3 protein: CASSFWGNEQFF. The CDR3 DNA sequence: TGTGCCAGCAGCTTTTGGGGAAATGAGCAGTTCTTC.

This rearrangement joins TRBV5-6 to TRBJ2-7, with 7 bases fitting TRBD1. Unmatched junction bases numbered 4, after V lost 4 bases and J lost 3 bases. Looked up from germline, CDR1 is SGHDT and CDR2 is YYEEEE. The CDR3 consists of 13 residues. In DNA, the CDR3 is TGTGCCAGCAGCCGGGACAGCAACTACGAGCAGTACTTC. It yields the protein CASSRDSNYEQYF.

The CDR3 region has the DNA TGTGCCAGTAGTCCGCGGGGGGTTCTAGATACGCAGTATTTT. This gives the protein CASSPRGVLDTQYF. The J gene is TRBJ2-3, the V gene TRBV19; 8 nucleotides match TRBD2. Germline-derived CDR1 and CDR2 are LNHDA and SQIVND (reference sequence). The CDR3 runs 14 residues. V lost 5 bases and J lost 5; bases outside the gene matches: 6.

This clone was detected only a few times. The V gene is TRBV3-1 (or the pseudogene TRBV3-2), the J gene TRBJ2-5; tentatively, D is TRBD2 (5 bases). Trimming shortened V by 2 bases and J by 7 bases, and 14 bases separated the two germline ends. The CDR3 contains 14 residues. Germline CDR1 and CDR2: LGHDT and YNNKEL (reference sequence). The chain's CDR3 is CASSQMNDGGTQYF. DNA of the CDR3: TGTGCCAGCAGCCAAATGAACGACGGAGGGACCCAGTACTTC.

CDR3 in DNA: TGTGCCAGCAGCTTGGCCGTCGGGGAGAGCTCTGGCTACACCTTC. This codes for CASSLAVGESSGYTF. The chain links TRBV5-5 to TRBJ1-2; no reliable D call. The germline V gene has CDR1 SGHKS and CDR2 YYEKEE (reference sequence). Trimming left V 0 bases short and J 7 bases short, with 16 bases between. The CDR3 consists of 15 residues.

V is TRBV27 and J is TRBJ1-1, with D tentatively TRBD1 (6 bases). This CDR3 is 14 amino acids long. Germline assignment: CDR1 MNHEY and CDR2 SMNVEV (reference sequence). V shed 10 bases and J shed 4 bases, with 19 bases lying between them. The CDR3, as DNA: TGTGCCACTAAGAGGGGAGGGGGGTTCACTGAAGCTTTCTTT. It translates to CATKRGGGFTEAFF.

The chain carries TRBV7-8 and TRBJ2-5; D perhaps matches TRBD2 (6 bases). V lost 5 bases to trimming and J lost 2 bases, with 9 bases between them. Germline values: CDR1 SGHVS, CDR2 FQNEAQ. CDR3 length: 13 residues. CDR3 coding DNA: TGTGCCAGCAGCATTAGCGGTCAAGAGACCCAGTACTTC. Its protein product is CASSISGQETQYF.

This clone was recorded a few times. This rearrangement joins TRBV6-5 to TRBJ1-6; 7 bases are a match to TRBD1. The CDR3 runs 13 residues. Per germline, CDR1 MNHEY and CDR2 SVGAGI. V gave up 6 bases and J gave up 8 bases; unmatched junction bases: 4. CDR3 bases: TGTGCCAGCAGCGACAGGGCTCATTCACCCCTCCACTTT. As protein: CASSDRAHSPLHF.

The CDR3 loop is CASSQEGGDSPLHF. The DNA for the CDR3 is TGTGCCAGCAGCCAAGAGGGGGGCGATTCACCCCTCCACTTT. This chain connects TRBV4-2 to TRBJ1-6; possible D gene TRBD1, 6 bases. Per the germline V gene, CDR1 is LGHNA and CDR2 is YNFKEQ. Trimming took off 0 bases at V and 8 bases at J, with 8 bases between the two ends. The CDR3 spans 14 residues.

This chain connects TRBV6-5 to TRBJ1-6; D perhaps matches TRBD1 (5 bases). CDR3 length equals 15 residues. V was clipped by 4 bases and J by 7 bases, with 14 bases between them. Germline lookup yields CDR1 MNHEY and CDR2 SVGAGI. CDR3 protein: CASSSRDGRNSPLHF. In DNA, the CDR3 is TGTGCCAGCAGTTCCAGGGACGGGAGAAATTCACCCCTCCACTTT.

The chain employs TRBV27 and TRBJ2-3, with D possibly TRBD2 on 6 matching bases. V shed 2 bases and J shed 4 bases, with 10 bases lying between them. In germline, CDR1 is MNHEY, CDR2 SMNVEV (reference sequence). The CDR3 is 14 amino acids. CDR3 DNA: TGTGCCAGCAGTTTAGCGGGGTTATCAGATACGCAGTATTTT. Amino acids: CASSLAGLSDTQYF.

V usage is TRBV27 and J usage is TRBJ2-3; TRBD2 matches at 9 bases. This CDR3 region has 16 residues. The junction had 11 bases not matched to a gene; V was cut back by 5 bases and J by 5 bases. Germline assignment: CDR1 MNHEY and CDR2 SMNVEV (reference sequence). DNA of the CDR3: TGTGCCAGCAGTGCTAGGCGCGGGGGGGAGAGAGATACGCAGTATTTT. It encodes CASSARRGGERDTQYF.

CDR3 sequence (DNA): TGTGCCAGCAGCCGTGGGACAGGTGAAGCTTTCTTT. Translated: CASSRGTGEAFF. This chain joins TRBV13 and TRBJ1-1, with TRBD1 matching over 8 bases. Germline trimming cut 5 bases from V and 7 bases from J; bases unmatched to any gene: 3. Germline-derived CDR1 and CDR2 are PRHDT and FYEKMQ (reference sequence). The CDR3 extends over 12 amino acids. The variable domain in full, completed from reference TRBV13 and TRBJ1-1, reads AAGVIQSPRHLIKEKRETATLKCYPIPRHDTVYWYQQGPGQDPQFLISFYEKMQSDKGSIPDRFSAQQFSDYHSELNMSSLELGDSALYFCASSRGTGEAFFGQGTRLTVV.

The V gene is TRBV4-1, the J gene TRBJ1-5; 7 nucleotides align to TRBD1. Germline CDR1 and CDR2: MGHRA and YSYEKL. J lost 15 bases, V lost 0 bases, and 5 bases had no gene match. The CDR3 loop spans 12 amino acids. In nucleotides, the CDR3 is TGCGCCAGCAGCCAAGAAGGGGGCCCGATGCATTTT. Its translation: CASSQEGGPMHF.

This clone was seen once. CDR3 region: CAISEARSTEAFF. In nucleotides, the CDR3 is TGTGCCATCAGTGAGGCTAGATCGACTGAAGCTTTCTTT. The rearrangement uses TRBV10-3 and TRBJ1-1; D gene ambiguous. The CDR3 runs 13 residues. V lost 2 bases to trimming and J lost 5 bases, with 9 bases between them. Per germline, CDR1 ENHRY and CDR2 SYGVKD.

The chain joins TRBV4-3 to TRBJ2-1, with a possible D match to TRBD1 (6 bases). Germline lookup yields CDR1 LGHNA and CDR2 YSLEER. V was pared by 0 bases and J by 3 bases, with 12 bases between. The CDR3 covers 16 residues. In DNA, the CDR3 is TGCGCCAGCAGCCAAGAGGACAGCCCCAGCTACAATGAGCAGTTCTTC. It yields the protein CASSQEDSPSYNEQFF.

The chain joins TRBV18 to TRBJ2-5, with D possibly TRBD1 on 5 matching bases. Trimming took off 3 bases at V and 0 bases at J, with 8 bases between the two ends. The germline V gene has CDR1 KGHSH and CDR2 LQKENI. The CDR3 is 14 amino acids. CDR3 bases: TGTGCCAGCTCACCTGACAGATACCAAGAGACCCAGTACTTC. Its protein product is CASSPDRYQETQYF.

This clone was seen more than once but under ten times. V usage is TRBV7-2 and J usage is TRBJ2-3, with D possibly being TRBD2 (5 bases). Germline V gene data show CDR1 as SGHTA and CDR2 as FQGNSA. The V and J ends lost 5 bases and 0 bases respectively, with 9 bases between them. This CDR3 contains 14 residues. CDR3 amino acids: CASSLSASTDTQYF. CDR3 coding DNA: TGTGCCAGCAGCCTTAGCGCTAGCACAGATACGCAGTATTTT.